This T cell receptor (beta chain) came from a study of T cell repertoires in aging, cancer and after chemotherapy. The overall study: Healthy donor repertoires were recorded over several months to years and showed clear clonal overlap. Notes on the study in general: Healthy donors lost TCR diversity with age mainly through richness, cancer patients through richness and evenness. Across the chemotherapy interval, each cancer cohort showed higher median generation probability, suggesting thymic rebound.

The CDR3 runs 17 residues. The J segment lost 4 bases and the V segment lost 4 bases, leaving 15 bases of the junction unmatched. Germline CDR1 SGHNT, CDR2 YYREEE (reference sequence). A note on this clonotype: What it binds is unknown.

Amplification of TCR beta used genomic DNA extracted from peripheral blood. Multiplex touch-down PCR with TRB-A/B primers amplified rearranged V-D-J TRB sequences. TCRdb ran MiXCR on the multiplex PCR reads and lists one entry per CDR3 protein. The table records fewer than 9,000 distinct CDR3 sequences, around 32% of them present only once. This chain joins TRBV5-4 and TRBJ2-3, with 7 bases lining up with TRBD1. Sequencing was done on a sample of blood. The clonotype comes from a human donor in good health. This CDR3 reads CASSPLFGQGEADTQYF. In nucleotides, the CDR3 is TGTGCCAGCAGCCCGCTTTTCGGGCAGGGGGAAGCAGATACGCAGTATTTT.